The 2 T cell receptor beta chains reported below all come from one sample, sequenced in a study of T cells in Graves' hyperthyroidism and ophthalmopathy. RNA transcripts provided the source from which TCR beta CDR3 regions were amplified. HTBI primers drove first-round RT-PCR of the TCR CDR3. TCRdb used MiXCR to reprocess the multiplex PCR reads, holding one entry per CDR3 protein. The sample holds 250,000 or so distinct CDR3 sequences, over 12% seen once. The sequenced material came from blood. Receptor source: a woman in her forties or fifties with Graves' hyperthyroidism that later progressed to Graves' ophthalmopathy.

This clonotype has a count of ten or more. This chain joins TRBV12-3 or TRBV12-4 and TRBJ2-1; 8 bases agree with TRBD2. V lost 4 bases, J lost 4 bases, and 9 bases stayed unmatched. This CDR3 contains 16 residues. CDR3 DNA sequence: TGTGCCAGCAGTTGGGTCTCTAGCGGGTATTACAATGAGCAGTTCTTC. Protein: CASSWVSSGYYNEQFF.

This clonotype was seen ten or more times. The V gene is TRBV18, the J gene TRBJ1-2; tentative D call: TRBD1 (5 bases). There are 15 residues in the CDR3. Between the trimmed V and J ends, which lost 0 bases and 7 bases, there was a span of 15 bases. CDR1 and CDR2 from the germline V gene are KGHSH and LQKENI. CDR3 protein: CASSPPGPRGGGYTF. DNA of the CDR3: TGTGCCAGCTCACCACCGGGACCACGCGGGGGTGGCTACACCTTC.